The 22 T cell receptor beta chains reported below all come from one sample, sequenced in a study of CD8+ T cells in alopecia areata. Treatment noted: oral pan-JAK inhibitor, 5-10 mg twice daily. cDNA serving as the sequencing template came from extracted, reverse transcribed RNA. Libraries were prepared by immunoSEQ multiplex PCR; TCRdb keeps only in-frame clonotypes and omits some of them. The sample yields under 350,000 clones, about 62% seen once. Sequencing used CD4+ T cells sorted from blood, obtained at week 24, from a patient treated with tofacitinib. These receptors came from a human donor with alopecia areata.

The rearrangement joins TRBV29-1 to TRBJ2-3; D is undetermined. CDR1 and CDR2 from the germline V gene are SQVTM and ANQGSEA. The ends were cut back, 4 bases at V and 2 bases at J, with 19 bases in the middle. This CDR3 has 16 amino acids. Here the CDR3 DNA reads TGCAGCGTTGTGAGCTTAGATGACTTAACCACAGATACGCAGTATTTT. Its translation: CSVVSLDDLTTDTQYF.

The CDR3 spells CASNQGRQETQYF. The CDR3 DNA is TGTGCCAGCAACCAGGGACGGCAAGAGACCCAGTACTTC. The rearrangement joins TRBV2 to TRBJ2-5, with D perhaps TRBD1 or TRBD2 (5 bases each). The CDR3 is 13 amino acids. V gave up 7 bases and J gave up 2 bases, with 11 bases separating them. Germline V CDR1 and CDR2: SNHLY, FYNNEI.

The chain joins TRBV7-2 to TRBJ2-3; 7 nucleotides align to TRBD2. From germline, CDR1 is SGHTA and CDR2 FQGNSA. Losses at the gene ends were 5 bases for V and 6 bases for J; bases not matched to a gene: 14. The CDR3 totals 16 residues. The CDR3 DNA is TGTGCCAGCAGCCGATCCGGGACGCAGGGAGGGGATACGCAGTATTTT. This sequence encodes CASSRSGTQGGDTQYF.

The V and J genes are TRBV28 and TRBJ2-3; a possible D gene is TRBD1 (6 bases). With 6 bases removed from V and 4 bases from J, the gap between germline ends came to 11 bases. This CDR3 region has 13 residues. Germline V CDR1 and CDR2: MDHEN, SYDVKM. CDR3 DNA sequence: TGTGCCAGCAGGGAACAGGGCGCAGATACGCAGTATTTT. Its protein product is CASREQGADTQYF.

In its sample, this clone was seen many times. The rearrangement links TRBV28 to TRBJ2-3; D is possibly TRBD1 (5 bases). The CDR3 spans 16 residues. Germline assignment: CDR1 MDHEN and CDR2 SYDVKM. The V end lost 0 bases, the J end lost 0 bases, and 10 bases lay between the germline ends. DNA for the CDR3: TGTGCCAGCAGTTTATGGCAGGGCATAAGCACAGATACGCAGTATTTT. Its translation: CASSLWQGISTDTQYF.

The chain is built from TRBV19 and TRBJ2-5; D is perhaps TRBD1 or TRBD2 (6 bases each). From germline, CDR1 is LNHDA and CDR2 SQIVND (reference sequence). V was shortened by 8 bases and J by 0 bases, with 16 bases between the two germline ends. This CDR3 region has 15 residues. The CDR3 loop reads CASGLGGEYQETQYF. In DNA form, the CDR3 reads TGTGCCAGTGGACTCGGGGGCGAGTACCAAGAGACCCAGTACTTC.

This clone has a single count. J is TRBJ1-1 and V is TRBV5-1; D is possibly TRBD1 (5 bases). Germline loops: CDR1 SGHRS, CDR2 YFSETQ. V was trimmed by 6 bases and J by 10 bases, leaving 13 bases between them. The CDR3 is 11 amino acids. CDR3 amino acids: CASNHDGGAFF. CDR3 bases: TGCGCCAGCAACCACGACGGGGGAGCTTTCTTT.

This chain links TRBV9 with TRBJ1-4; D might be TRBD1 (6 bases). Trimming shortened V by 0 bases and J by 5 bases, and 14 bases separated the two germline ends. From germline, CDR1 is SGDLS and CDR2 YYNGEE. This CDR3 has 16 amino acids. The CDR3 loop reads CASSVDPTRGNEKLFF. CDR3 in DNA: TGTGCCAGCAGCGTAGATCCGACCAGGGGAAATGAAAAACTGTTTTTT.

This clone occurred a few times. The chain joins TRBV11-2 to TRBJ2-3; 9 nucleotides align to TRBD2. CDR3 length: 16 amino acids. Germline V CDR1 and CDR2: SGHAT, FQNNGV. Losses at the gene ends were 0 bases for V and 1 base for J; bases not matched to a gene: 2. The CDR3 DNA is TGTGCCAGCAGCTTAGAGATAGCGGGGGGCACAGATACGCAGTATTTT. The encoded protein is CASSLEIAGGTDTQYF.

This clone was counted only a few times. This rearrangement joins TRBV4-1 to TRBJ2-1, with D hard to call. Germline assignment: CDR1 MGHRA and CDR2 YSYEKL. Trimming removed 1 base from V and 7 bases from J, with 11 bases in between. CDR3 length: 14 amino acids. CDR3: CASSQAQTRNEQFF. CDR3 nucleotides: TGCGCCAGCAGCCAAGCGCAAACGAGGAATGAGCAGTTCTTC.

V and J are TRBV4-3 and TRBJ1-2, with D unresolved. V dropped 1 base and J dropped 0 bases, with 12 bases sitting between them. Per the germline V gene, CDR1 is LGHNA and CDR2 is YSLEER. This CDR3 has 16 amino acids. CDR3 region: CASSQGLGRANYGYTF. CDR3 DNA sequence: TGCGCCAGCAGCCAAGGCCTCGGGAGGGCTAACTATGGCTACACCTTC.

This clone was seen a few times. The chain carries TRBV10-3 and TRBJ2-2; 8 positions agree with TRBD1. Germline trimming cut 10 bases from V and 3 bases from J; bases unmatched to any gene: 7. Germline-derived CDR1 and CDR2 are ENHRY and SYGVKD. The CDR3 covers 14 residues. The CDR3 coding sequence is TGTGCCAGCGCCGAGACAGGGGACACCGGGGAGCTGTTTTTT. Its protein is CASAETGDTGELFF.

The chain joins TRBV27 to TRBJ2-7; D might be TRBD2 (5 bases). Germline V lookup: CDR1 MNHEY, CDR2 SMNVEV (reference sequence). Deletions cut 0 bases from V and 0 bases from J, with 15 bases between. There are 17 residues in the CDR3. The CDR3 spells CASSLSSTSPGSYEQYF. For the CDR3, the DNA is TGTGCCAGCAGTTTATCCTCCACTAGTCCTGGCTCCTACGAGCAGTACTTC.

This clone was counted only a few times. V usage is TRBV29-1 and J usage is TRBJ2-2; 7 positions agree with TRBD1. This CDR3 has 15 amino acids. The V gene's germline CDR1 is SQVTM and CDR2 ANQGSEA. Trimming cost V 2 bases and J 7 bases; bases outside gene matches: 10. CDR3 bases: TGCAGCGTTGAATGGGTCGACAGGGCTGGCGGGGAGCTGTTTTTT. This codes for CSVEWVDRAGGELFF.

V gene TRBV28 combines with J gene TRBJ2-1; 10 bases agree with TRBD1. The CDR3 sequence is 15 residues long. J was trimmed by 7 bases and V by 5 bases; bases with no gene match: 8. CDR1 is MDHEN, CDR2 SYDVKM, per germline. The CDR3: CASSPRTGGGNEQFF. The CDR3 coding sequence is TGTGCCAGCAGTCCCAGGACAGGGGGAGGAAATGAGCAGTTCTTC.

This sequence joins TRBV15 and TRBJ1-6; D not certain. The germline V gene has CDR1 LNHNV and CDR2 YYDKDF (reference sequence). Trimming stripped 5 bases from V and 5 bases from J, with 7 bases between. CDR3 length: 13 residues. The CDR3 protein is CATSARNNSPLHF. In nucleotides, the CDR3 is TGTGCCACCAGCGCAAGGAATAATTCACCCCTCCACTTT.

The V call is TRBV9, the J call TRBJ2-3, with D possibly TRBD2 on 5 matching bases. The CDR3 runs to 18 residues. The V gene lost 0 bases and the J gene lost 2 bases, with 19 bases spanning the gap. In germline, CDR1 is SGDLS, CDR2 YYNGEE. The DNA of the CDR3 is TGTGCCAGCAGCGTAGGGGGAGAGTTTGGCCTGATCACAGATACGCAGTATTTT. This translates into CASSVGGEFGLITDTQYF.

The V call is TRBV5-1, the J call TRBJ1-2; D is uncertain. The V gene's germline CDR1 is SGHRS and CDR2 YFSETQ. The CDR3 contains 13 residues. V was clipped by 0 bases and J by 7 bases, with 10 bases between them. The CDR3 sequence: CASSLGIRPGYTF. In DNA form, the CDR3 reads TGCGCCAGCAGCTTGGGTATTCGTCCTGGCTACACCTTC.

The V gene is TRBV6-1, the J gene TRBJ2-1, with D perhaps matching TRBD1 (6 bases). CDR1 is MNHNS and CDR2 is SASEGT in the germline V gene. The CDR3 extends over 11 amino acids. Between the trimmed V and J ends, which lost 6 bases and 10 bases, there was a span of 10 bases. The CDR3 DNA sequence: TGTGCCAGCAGGGACAGTTGGGAGCAGTTCTTC. Amino acid sequence: CASRDSWEQFF.

The rearrangement links TRBV9 to TRBJ1-5; D is uncertain. The V and J ends lost 0 bases and 7 bases respectively, with 8 bases between them. CDR3 length equals 13 residues. Germline lookup yields CDR1 SGDLS and CDR2 YYNGEE. This chain's CDR3 is CASSVGAGQPQHF. The CDR3 bases are TGTGCCAGCAGCGTAGGGGCGGGGCAGCCCCAGCATTTT.

The rearrangement uses TRBV15 and TRBJ1-4, with D tentatively TRBD1 (5 bases). The CDR3 is made up of 16 amino acids. In germline, CDR1 is LNHNV, CDR2 YYDKDF (reference sequence). Trimming took off 0 bases at V and 10 bases at J, with 18 bases between the two ends. CDR3 sequence reads: CATSREGAGGGGKLFF. The CDR3 DNA sequence: TGTGCCACCAGCAGAGAAGGGGCCGGGGGAGGCGGAAAACTGTTTTTT.

A remark on this clone: This is likely a read error, given that the CDR3 carries no conserved phenylalanine or tryptophan at its end. No DNA is shown, since the ends of the CDR3 on it are uncertain; the CDR3 is the one TCRdb lists. The chain couples TRBV7-9 to TRBJ2-7; the DNA was not used to check the table's D call, TRBD2. The length of the CDR3 is 10 amino acids, counting both ends. The V gene's germline CDR1 is SEHNR and CDR2 FQNEAQ (reference sequence). The CDR3 loop reads CASSRRRRLR.